The clone carrying this T cell receptor beta chain was detected only once. Its antigen is undetermined. The source of the sample is a study of cytomegalovirus exposure and HLA in healthy donors. Findings and caveats of the study: A previous analysis found most TCR beta V segments productive roughly 87% or roughly 30% of the time.

The PCR was carried out with 60 Vbeta primers and 13 Jbeta primers. The method was immunoSEQ multiplex PCR; TCRdb's version includes in-frame clones alone and lacks a portion of them. The data show some 150,000 clones, 64% seen once. The junction had 20 bases not matched to a gene; V was cut back by 5 bases and J by 1 base. Looked up from germline, CDR1 is WSHSY and CDR2 is SAAADI. The CDR3 sequence is 20 residues long. The V and J genes are TRBV10-2 and TRBJ2-3; 8 nucleotides match TRBD2. The specimen sequenced was PBMCs. The sequence derives from a woman in her 30s in good health and CMV-seropositive. The CDR3 loop reads CASSRIWAAGGGSGTDTQYF. The CDR3 DNA is TGCGCCAGCAGTAGGATATGGGCGGCCGGCGGGGGGAGTGGCACAGATACGCAGTATTTT.